The 7 T cell receptor beta chains reported below all come from one sample, sequenced in a study of blood T cells in healthy people across ages. A second roughly 6 to 11 cycle PCR used barcoded and J-beta primers. MiXCR was run by TCRdb on the 5' RACE reads, yielding one entry per CDR3 protein. Counted here are over 1,500,000 distinct CDR3 sequences, roughly 43% occurring once; the ten biggest clones make up about 21%. The specimen sequenced was blood. Receptors originate from a human donor in good health.

Details on this clonotype: The junction departs from germline at one end; a sequencing error may be responsible. This chain connects TRBV12-3 or TRBV12-4 to TRBJ2-7; no definite D call. The CDR3 covers 13 residues. The CDR3 DNA reads as TGTGCCAGCAGTTTAGCGGGCTCCTACCAGCAGTACTTC. This sequence encodes CASSLAGSYQQYF.

On this clonotype itself: The junction and the germline gene differ at one end; a read error may be behind it. This chain connects TRBV20-1 to TRBJ2-5, with 7 positions matching TRBD1. The CDR3 covers 15 residues. CDR1 and CDR2 from the germline V gene are DFQATT and SNEGSKA (reference sequence). CDR3 sequence (DNA): TGCAGTGCTGGAGAAAGGGACAGATCAGCAGGGACCCAGTACTTC. This translates into CSAGERDRSAGTQYF.

The chain employs TRBV7-2 and TRBJ1-1, with no clear D. V lost 3 bases to trimming and J lost 0 bases, with 11 bases between them. The germline V gene encodes CDR1 SGHTA and CDR2 FQGNSA. The CDR3 is 15 residues long. CDR3 sequence reads: CASSLAGSVNTEAFF. The CDR3 DNA sequence: TGTGCCAGCAGCTTGGCAGGTTCCGTGAACACTGAAGCTTTCTTT.

The V and J genes are TRBV20-1 and TRBJ2-3; the match to TRBD1 covers 10 bases. J gave up 5 bases and V 5 bases, and 4 bases lay outside the gene matches. The CDR3 runs 13 residues. Germline-derived CDR1 and CDR2 are DFQATT and SNEGSKA (reference sequence). As DNA, the CDR3 is TGCAGTGCTGCGGACAGGGGGTTAGATACGCAGTATTTT. It yields the protein CSAADRGLDTQYF.

This clonotype was detected a few times. The CDR3 DNA reads TGCGCCAGCAGCCGTTGGGAACAATTCACAGATACGCAGTATTTT. Amino acid sequence: CASSRWEQFTDTQYF. The chain couples TRBV5-1 to TRBJ2-3; D call uncertain. The V end was cut by 4 bases, the J end by 2 bases, with 14 bases between. This CDR3 spans 15 amino acids. From germline, CDR1 is SGHRS and CDR2 YFSETQ.

This rearrangement joins TRBV4-3 to TRBJ1-4; D remains ambiguous. Trimming removed 4 bases at V and 8 bases at J, with 11 bases between. Germline assignment: CDR1 LGHNA and CDR2 YSLEER. CDR3 length: 13 amino acids. The CDR3 nucleotides read TGCGCCAGCAGCCCACAACGGGAAGAAAAACTGTTTTTT. Its translation is CASSPQREEKLFF.

V usage is TRBV20-1 and J usage is TRBJ1-5, with a weak D call TRBD1 (5 bases). Trimming left V 5 bases short and J 4 bases short, with 9 bases between. The CDR3 sequence is 12 residues long. The germline CDR1 and CDR2 sequences are DFQATT and SNEGSKA (reference sequence). DNA of the CDR3: TGCAGTGCTGGGGCCGGAAATCAGCCCCAGCATTTT. Amino acids: CSAGAGNQPQHF.